This TCR beta chain was identified during a study of a mutant IDH1 vaccine in newly diagnosed glioma. Study-level background: Treated patients were approximately 60% male, around 38% female, mean age 40.4 years. It was radiotherapy, temozolomide, or both that patients received previously, with most receiving both.

Assay: immunoSEQ multiplex PCR; the TCRdb copy retains only in-frame clones and omits some. Of about 67,000 clones listed, about four fifths are singletons. Broader study findings: The vaccine induced immune responses, and these occurred in 80% to 95% of patients.

Germline V gives CDR1 LGHNA, CDR2 YSLEER. Trimming cost V 4 bases and J 0 bases, with 15 bases left between them. CDR3 length: 16 amino acids. In regard to this clone: As yet, its antigen is unknown.

The time point was: baseline, week 1 (first vaccination visit). Treatment defined: pre-vaccination baseline after standard-of-care therapy. Newly diagnosed WHO grade 3 or 4 IDH1-mutant, ATRX-lost astrocytomas were identified in the donors. This specimen consisted of peripheral blood mononuclear cells (PBMCs), obtained from a glioma patient treated with radiotherapy, temozolomide or both. The receptor was isolated from a woman between 18 and 29 years old with glioma. Some clones in this sample may be carry-over from other donors' samples. V and J are TRBV4-3 and TRBJ1-1; D is undetermined. For the CDR3, the DNA is TGCGCCAGCAGCCCCACCGAGGGAGGGTTGAACACTGAAGCTTTCTTT. Protein product: CASSPTEGGLNTEAFF.